This passage covers 25 T cell receptor beta chains from one sample sequenced in a study of T cell responses to AZD1222 COVID-19 vaccine. Sequenced by immunoSEQ multiplex PCR; TCRdb stores in-frame clones only, minus some. The repertoire holds around 120,000 clones, 86% seen once, with 7.7% in the top ten. This specimen was peripheral blood, taken on day 0 of AZD1222 vaccination. All receptors come from an adult in good health.

There are a few counts of this clone. The chain combines TRBV7-8 with TRBJ1-1, with D possibly being TRBD1 (5 bases). From germline, CDR1 is SGHVS and CDR2 FQNEAQ. The CDR3 consists of 13 residues. The V gene lost 5 bases and the J gene lost 4 bases, with 11 bases spanning the gap. CDR3 in DNA: TGTGCCAGCAGCACCGAGGGGACCACTGAAGCTTTCTTT. This codes for CASSTEGTTEAFF.

The V call is TRBV30, the J call TRBJ1-2; possible D gene TRBD1, 5 bases. Trimming removed 3 bases from V and 7 bases from J, with 15 bases in between. The CDR3 runs to 13 residues. Germline CDR1 GTSNPN, CDR2 SVGIG (reference sequence). The CDR3 sequence: CAWSQRHDSGYTF. The CDR3 nucleotides read TGTGCCTGGAGCCAAAGACACGACAGTGGCTACACCTTC.

This chain connects TRBV28 to TRBJ2-7; D may correspond to TRBD1 or TRBD2 (6 bases each). The CDR3 is 13 residues long. Germline V gives CDR1 MDHEN, CDR2 SYDVKM. Trimming shortened V by 5 bases and J by 4 bases, and 12 bases separated the two germline ends. The CDR3 reads CASSLRGDYEQYF. The CDR3 coding sequence is TGTGCCAGCAGTCTAAGGGGGGATTACGAGCAGTACTTC. Full variable domain (missing parts from reference TRBV28 and TRBJ2-7): DVKVTQSSRYLVKRTGEKVFLECVQDMDHENMFWYRQDPGLGLRLIYFSYDVKMKEKGDIPEGYSVSREKKERFSLILESASTNQTSMYLCASSLRGDYEQYFGPGTRLTVT.

This chain connects TRBV27 to TRBJ2-3; D is tentatively TRBD1 or TRBD2 (5 bases each). The CDR3 totals 15 residues. Looked up from germline, CDR1 is MNHEY and CDR2 is SMNVEV (reference sequence). Trimming took off 2 bases at V and 3 bases at J, with 12 bases between the two ends. DNA of the CDR3: TGTGCCAGCAGTTTAGAGGGGTCTCGGACAGATACGCAGTATTTT. It specifies CASSLEGSRTDTQYF.

The chain uses TRBV28 and TRBJ1-5; perhaps TRBD1 as D (6 bases). Trimming left V 4 bases short and J 6 bases short, with 13 bases between. Germline values: CDR1 MDHEN, CDR2 SYDVKM. The CDR3 runs 14 residues. The CDR3 bases are TGTGCCAGCAGTTCCGCGGGGGGCGGTCAGCCCCAGCATTTT. Translating gives CASSSAGGGQPQHF.

This clone was counted only a few times. This chain joins TRBV6-6 and TRBJ2-7; possibly TRBD1 or TRBD2 for D (5 bases each). The CDR3 is 14 amino acids. V lost 5 bases and J lost 1, with 12 bases in between. CDR1 and CDR2 (germline): MNHNY, SVGAGI (reference sequence). The CDR3, as DNA: TGTGCCAGCAGTCTCTCGGGGCCTTCCTACGAGCAGTACTTC. This encodes CASSLSGPSYEQYF.

V and J are TRBV5-4 and TRBJ2-3, with D possibly TRBD2 on 6 matching bases. The germline V and J ends were trimmed by 1 base and 5 bases, with 14 bases remaining between them. Per germline, CDR1 SGHNT and CDR2 YYREEE (reference sequence). This CDR3 has 15 amino acids. The CDR3 sequence: CASSLMGGLLDTQYF. DNA for the CDR3: TGTGCCAGCAGCTTGATGGGGGGTTTGTTAGATACGCAGTATTTT.

The J gene is TRBJ1-6, the V gene TRBV5-1, with 8 bases matching TRBD1. The germline V gene has CDR1 SGHRS and CDR2 YFSETQ. V lost 1 base, J lost 8 bases, and 2 bases stayed unmatched. The CDR3 extends over 14 amino acids. The CDR3 region is CASSLPGGDSPLHF. CDR3 DNA sequence: TGCGCCAGCAGCTTGCCAGGGGGCGATTCACCCCTCCACTTT.

Comment on this clone: This same CDR3 is encoded by further DNA sequences in the sample. This chain joins TRBV18 and TRBJ2-7; 7 nucleotides agree with TRBD1. V trimming: 3 bases; J trimming: 2 bases; junction bases outside the gene matches: 4. Germline CDR1 is KGHSH and CDR2 is LQKENI. The CDR3 sequence is 14 residues long. CDR3 sequence reads: CASSPPGQTYEQYF. The CDR3 region has the DNA TGTGCCAGCTCACCGCCGGGACAGACCTACGAGCAGTACTTC.

In its sample, this clone was seen a few times. J is TRBJ2-1 and V is TRBV9, with 12 bases matching TRBD2. The V gene end was trimmed by 7 bases and the J gene end by 4 bases; junction bases not matched to a gene: 6. The V gene's germline CDR1 is SGDLS and CDR2 YYNGEE. This CDR3 has 15 amino acids. This chain's CDR3 is CASGDGTSGYNEQFF. The CDR3 nucleotides read TGTGCCAGCGGCGACGGGACTAGCGGGTACAATGAGCAGTTCTTC.

The chain couples TRBV7-2 to TRBJ1-2, with a tentative D call TRBD1 (6 bases). The V gene's germline CDR1 is SGHTA and CDR2 FQGNSA. V lost 1 base, J lost 4 bases, and 10 bases lay in between. The CDR3 has 14 residues. The CDR3 bases are TGTGCCAGCAGCTTAGGGGGGCAGCTCTATGGCTACACCTTC. Translated, it gives CASSLGGQLYGYTF.

The CDR3 region has the DNA TGTGCCAGCAGGGGGGTGGGCGAGTACAATGAGCAGTTCTTC. The encoded protein is CASRGVGEYNEQFF. The chain is built from TRBV7-2 and TRBJ2-1, with D perhaps matching TRBD1 or TRBD2 (5 bases each). The CDR3 is 14 amino acids. The germline V gene encodes CDR1 SGHTA and CDR2 FQGNSA. V was shortened by 6 bases and J by 4 bases, with 13 bases between the two germline ends.

The rearrangement uses TRBV10-3 and TRBJ2-7; 10 bases map to TRBD1. The J segment lost 3 bases and the V segment lost 11 bases, leaving 10 bases of the junction unmatched. Germline-derived CDR1 and CDR2 are ENHRY and SYGVKD. This CDR3 spans 14 amino acids. This chain's CDR3 is CAVRGTGDFYEQYF. CDR3 DNA: TGTGCCGTTCGGGGGACAGGGGATTTCTACGAGCAGTACTTC.

The CDR3 spells CASSMNPVTEAFF. DNA of the CDR3: TGTGCCAGTAGTATGAACCCGGTCACTGAAGCTTTCTTT. This sequence joins TRBV19 and TRBJ1-1; D not certain. This CDR3 comprises 13 residues. Germline lookup yields CDR1 LNHDA and CDR2 SQIVND (reference sequence). V lost 3 bases, J lost 4 bases, and 9 bases lay in between.

The V and J genes are TRBV2 and TRBJ2-5; D might be TRBD2 (6 bases). V lost 5 bases and J 7 bases, leaving 20 bases between the germline ends. The CDR3 contains 15 residues. Germline V gives CDR1 SNHLY, CDR2 FYNNEI. CDR3 amino acids: CASSQARDSPGTQYF. The DNA for the CDR3 is TGTGCCAGCAGTCAGGCCCGGGACTCACCGGGGACCCAGTACTTC.

J is TRBJ2-7 and V is TRBV5-5; D might be TRBD2 (5 bases). From germline, CDR1 is SGHKS and CDR2 YYEKEE (reference sequence). Trimming cost V 6 bases and J 2 bases, with 9 bases left between them. This CDR3 has 12 residues. The CDR3 sequence is CASTVGTYEQYF. The CDR3 DNA reads as TGTGCCAGCACCGTCGGGACCTACGAGCAGTACTTC. The variable domain in full, completed from reference TRBV5-5 and TRBJ2-7, reads DAGVTQSPTHLIKTRGQQVTLRCSPISGHKSVSWYQQVLGQGPQFIFQYYEKEERGRGNFPDRFSARQFPNYSSELNVNALLLGDSALYLCASTVGTYEQYFGPGTRLTVT.

V gene TRBV19 combines with J gene TRBJ1-3; a weak D match, TRBD1 (5 bases). Germline V gives CDR1 LNHDA, CDR2 SQIVND (reference sequence). Trimming left V 10 bases short and J 0 bases short, with 13 bases between. The CDR3 extends over 14 amino acids. In DNA, the CDR3 is TGTGCCAACCGGGGGAGGACCTCTGGAAACACCATATATTTT. This codes for CANRGRTSGNTIYF.

This chain connects TRBV7-2 to TRBJ2-3, with TRBD2 matching 12 bases. CDR3 length equals 17 residues. Per germline, CDR1 SGHTA and CDR2 FQGNSA. V shed 5 bases, J shed 2 bases, and the junction held 8 bases outside the gene matches. The CDR3 reads CASSPWTSGTLTDTQYF. The CDR3 DNA reads as TGTGCCAGCAGCCCCTGGACTAGCGGGACCCTCACAGATACGCAGTATTTT.

This chain connects TRBV5-6 to TRBJ2-7; perhaps TRBD2 as D (5 bases). V gave up 0 bases and J gave up 3 bases, with 13 bases separating them. Germline CDR1 reads SGHDT; CDR2 reads YYEEEE. This CDR3 comprises 15 residues. In DNA form, the CDR3 reads TGTGCCAGCAGCTTGGCGACGGGGTTTGACTACGAGCAGTACTTC. Translation gives CASSLATGFDYEQYF.

The chain links TRBV19 to TRBJ2-5, with 7 bases fitting TRBD2. J was trimmed by 4 bases and V by 3 bases; bases with no gene match: 5. The CDR3 contains 14 residues. CDR1 LNHDA and CDR2 SQIVND come from the germline V gene (reference sequence). The CDR3 DNA sequence: TGTGCCAGTAGTATGGCGGGAGCCCGAGAGACCCAGTACTTC. It specifies CASSMAGARETQYF.

This clone was found a few times. The V call is TRBV6-5, the J call TRBJ1-2, with D unclear. CDR3 size: 16 residues. With 0 bases removed from V and 5 bases from J, the gap between germline ends came to 16 bases. In germline, CDR1 is MNHEY, CDR2 SVGAGI. The CDR3 DNA is TGTGCCAGCAGTTACTCTTGGTACTTCCTAAAGTATGGCTACACCTTC. It yields the protein CASSYSWYFLKYGYTF.

The J gene is TRBJ2-1, the V gene TRBV4-1; 9 bases map to TRBD2. CDR1 is MGHRA and CDR2 is YSYEKL in the germline V gene. The CDR3 contains 16 residues. V gave up 3 bases and J gave up 3 bases; unmatched junction bases: 6. The CDR3 DNA is TGCGCCAGCAGCCAGGTCCGACTAGCGGTCTACAATGAGCAGTTCTTC. Translating it yields CASSQVRLAVYNEQFF.

The CDR3 coding sequence is TGTGCCACCAGTGAGGGGGGGACAGAGACCCAGTACTTC. Translating it yields CATSEGGTETQYF. The chain employs TRBV24-1 and TRBJ2-5, with 7 bases lining up with TRBD2. Losses at the gene ends were 4 bases for V and 4 bases for J; bases not matched to a gene: 2. CDR1 is KGHDR, CDR2 SFDVKD, per germline. The length of the CDR3 is 13 residues.

This chain connects TRBV18 to TRBJ1-6; D might be TRBD1 (5 bases). Between the trimmed V and J ends, which lost 2 bases and 10 bases, there was a span of 12 bases. Germline V gene data show CDR1 as KGHSH and CDR2 as LQKENI. The CDR3 spans 14 residues. CDR3 nucleotides: TGTGCCAGCTCACCATCCGAGGGGCTCTCACCCCTCCACTTT. Translating gives CASSPSEGLSPLHF. Based on the CDR3 plus reference TRBV18 and TRBJ1-6, the full variable domain is NAGVMQNPRHLVRRRGQEARLRCSPMKGHSHVYWYRQLPEEGLKFMVYLQKENIIDESGMPKERFSAEFPKEGPSILRIQQVVRGDSAAYFCASSPSEGLSPLHFGNGTRLTVT.

J is TRBJ2-5 and V is TRBV11-3; 10 bases fit TRBD2. Unmatched junction bases numbered 5, after V lost 5 bases and J lost 2 bases. CDR3 size: 15 residues. Germline V gene lookup returns CDR1 SGHNT and CDR2 YENEEA. As DNA, the CDR3 is TGTGCCAGCAGCACCGGGACTAGCGCACAAGAGACCCAGTACTTC. The encoded protein is CASSTGTSAQETQYF.